This TCR beta chain was recorded in a study of blood T cell repertoires in COVID-19. Trimming removed 0 bases from V and 0 bases from J, with 7 bases in between. The germline CDR1 and CDR2 sequences are MNHNY and SVGAGI (reference sequence). This CDR3 comprises 15 residues. Seattle's cohort entered during active infection and was followed longitudinally. Sequenced by immunoSEQ multiplex PCR; TCRdb stores in-frame clones only, minus some. This sample has some 270,000 clones, with about 85% found just once. Specimen: peripheral blood. This TCR derives from a human donor with COVID-19, enrolled during active disease. The donor label of this sample is uncertain. The chain joins TRBV6-6 to TRBJ2-3; D is unresolved. CDR3 bases: TGTGCCAGCAGTTACTCCCCCCCTAGCACAGATACGCAGTATTTT. This sequence encodes CASSYSPPSTDTQYF.